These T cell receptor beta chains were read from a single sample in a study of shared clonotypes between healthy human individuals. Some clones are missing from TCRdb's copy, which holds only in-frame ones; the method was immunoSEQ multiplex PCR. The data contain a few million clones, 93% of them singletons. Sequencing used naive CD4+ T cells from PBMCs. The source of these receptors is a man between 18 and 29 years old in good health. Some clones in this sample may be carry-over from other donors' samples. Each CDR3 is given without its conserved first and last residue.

ASSLGGTGNTEAF | TRBJ1-1 | TRBV5-1
ASSTTGAPNTGELF | TRBJ2-2 | TRBV4-1
ASKLRQGTQETQY | TRBJ2-5 | TRBV7-2
ASSSGLAGSQETQY | TRBJ2-5 | TRBV7-2
ASSRHGTVSSYEQY | TRBJ2-7 | TRBV28
ASSIHQISYNEQF | TRBJ2-1 | TRBV9
ASSLEGGTHTDTQY | TRBJ2-3 | TRBV7-9
ASSLGRGPSEQY | TRBJ2-7 | TRBV11-1
ASSLGREGREKLF | TRBJ1-4 | TRBV27
ASSGRTATGELF | TRBJ2-2 | TRBV6-1
SVRGGEDTDTQY | TRBJ2-3 | TRBV29-1
ASRKGQGLNYGYT | TRBJ1-2 | TRBV27
ASSKAMFIVTYNEQF | TRBJ2-1 | TRBV21-1
ASSLGGSQDEQF | TRBJ2-1 | TRBV11-3
AWTGGLEQY | TRBJ2-7 | TRBV30
ATSDRDRRIYGYT | TRBJ1-2 | TRBV15
ASRMGRTYEQY | TRBJ2-7 | TRBV6-5
ASSDVALGYNEQF | TRBJ2-1 | TRBV6-1
ASSILTGAGGELF | TRBJ2-2 | TRBV19